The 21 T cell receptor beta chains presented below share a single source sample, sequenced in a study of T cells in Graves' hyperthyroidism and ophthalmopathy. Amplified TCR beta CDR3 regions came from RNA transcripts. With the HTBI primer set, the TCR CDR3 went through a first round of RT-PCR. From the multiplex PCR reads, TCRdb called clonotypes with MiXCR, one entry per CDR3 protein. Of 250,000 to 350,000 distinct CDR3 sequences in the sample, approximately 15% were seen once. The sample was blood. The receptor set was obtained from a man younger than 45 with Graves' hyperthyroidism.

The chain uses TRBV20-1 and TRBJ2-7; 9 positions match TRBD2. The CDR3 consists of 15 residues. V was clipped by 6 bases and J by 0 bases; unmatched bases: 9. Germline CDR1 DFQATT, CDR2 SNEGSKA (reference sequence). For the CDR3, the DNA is TGCAGTGCGGGATCACTAGCGGGTAACTCCTACGAGCAGTACTTC. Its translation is CSAGSLAGNSYEQYF.

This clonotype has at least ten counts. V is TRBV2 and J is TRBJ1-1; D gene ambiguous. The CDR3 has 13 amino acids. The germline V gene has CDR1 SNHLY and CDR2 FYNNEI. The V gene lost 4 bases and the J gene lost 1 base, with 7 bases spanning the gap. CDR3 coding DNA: TGTGCCAGCAGTGTAGAAGGGAACACTGAAGCTTTCTTT. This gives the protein CASSVEGNTEAFF.

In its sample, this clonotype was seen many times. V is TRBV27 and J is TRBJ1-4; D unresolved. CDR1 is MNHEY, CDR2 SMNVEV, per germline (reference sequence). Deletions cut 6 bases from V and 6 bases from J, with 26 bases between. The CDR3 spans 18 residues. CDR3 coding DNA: TGTGCCAGCAGAAGTGAGGGCTCTCTCCCCGAGTGGGATGAAAAACTGTTTTTT. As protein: CASRSEGSLPEWDEKLFF.

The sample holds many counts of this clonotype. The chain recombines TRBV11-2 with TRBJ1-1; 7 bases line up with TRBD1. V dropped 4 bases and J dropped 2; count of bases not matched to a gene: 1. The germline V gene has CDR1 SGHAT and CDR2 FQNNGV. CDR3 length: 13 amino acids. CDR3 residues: CASSWTGNTEAFF. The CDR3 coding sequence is TGTGCCAGCAGCTGGACAGGTAACACTGAAGCTTTCTTT.

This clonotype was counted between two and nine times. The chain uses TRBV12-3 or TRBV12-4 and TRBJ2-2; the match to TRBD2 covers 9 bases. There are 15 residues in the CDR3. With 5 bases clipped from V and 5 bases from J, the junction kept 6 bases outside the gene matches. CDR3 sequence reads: CASSLAGLATGELFF. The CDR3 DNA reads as TGTGCCAGCAGTCTGGCGGGACTAGCAACCGGGGAGCTGTTTTTT.

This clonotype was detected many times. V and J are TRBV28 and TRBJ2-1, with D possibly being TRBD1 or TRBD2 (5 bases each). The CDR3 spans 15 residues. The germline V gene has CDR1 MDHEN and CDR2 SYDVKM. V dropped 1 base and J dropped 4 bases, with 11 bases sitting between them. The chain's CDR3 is CASSLSGTGYNEQFF. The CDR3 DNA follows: TGTGCCAGCAGTTTATCAGGGACCGGATACAATGAGCAGTTCTTC.

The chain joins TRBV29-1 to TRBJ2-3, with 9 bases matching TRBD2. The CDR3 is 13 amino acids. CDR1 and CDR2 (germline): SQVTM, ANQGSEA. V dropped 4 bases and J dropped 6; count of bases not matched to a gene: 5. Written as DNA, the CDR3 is TGCAGCGTTGGGGGCGGGAGGGGGGATACGCAGTATTTT. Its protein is CSVGGGRGDTQYF.

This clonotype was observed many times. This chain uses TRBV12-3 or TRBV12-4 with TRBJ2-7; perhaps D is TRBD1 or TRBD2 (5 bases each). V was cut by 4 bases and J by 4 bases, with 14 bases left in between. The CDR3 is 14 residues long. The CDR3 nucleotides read TGTGCCAGCAGTTGGTTTGGCAGGGAGTACGAGCAGTACTTC. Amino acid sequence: CASSWFGREYEQYF.

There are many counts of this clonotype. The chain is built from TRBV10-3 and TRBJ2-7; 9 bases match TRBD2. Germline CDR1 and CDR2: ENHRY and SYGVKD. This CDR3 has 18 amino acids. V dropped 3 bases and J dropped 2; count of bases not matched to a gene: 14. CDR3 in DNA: TGTGCCATCAGTGAAGCCCTACCAGCGGGAGGTCCAACCTACGAGCAGTACTTC. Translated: CAISEALPAGGPTYEQYF.

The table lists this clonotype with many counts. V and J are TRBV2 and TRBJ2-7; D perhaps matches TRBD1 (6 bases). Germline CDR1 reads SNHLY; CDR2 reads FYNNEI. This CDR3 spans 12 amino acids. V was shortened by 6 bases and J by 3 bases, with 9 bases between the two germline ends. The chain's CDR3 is CASRGQSYEQYF. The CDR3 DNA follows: TGTGCCAGCAGAGGACAGAGCTACGAGCAGTACTTC.

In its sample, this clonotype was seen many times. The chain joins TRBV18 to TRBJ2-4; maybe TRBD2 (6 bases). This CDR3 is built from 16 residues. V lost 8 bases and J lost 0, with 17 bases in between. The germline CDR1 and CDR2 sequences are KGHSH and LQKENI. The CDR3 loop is CASAPTGGAAKNIQYF. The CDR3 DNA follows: TGTGCCAGCGCGCCTACGGGCGGGGCAGCCAAAAACATTCAGTACTTC.

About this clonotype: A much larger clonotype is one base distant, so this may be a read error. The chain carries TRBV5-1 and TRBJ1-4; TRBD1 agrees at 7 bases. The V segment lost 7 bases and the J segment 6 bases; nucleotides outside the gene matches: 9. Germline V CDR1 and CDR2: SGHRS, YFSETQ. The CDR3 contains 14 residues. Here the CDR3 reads CASGSGTADEKLFF. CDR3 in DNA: TGCGCCAGCGGCTCCGGGACAGCGGATGAAAAACTGTTTTTT.

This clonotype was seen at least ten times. CDR3 sequence: CASSRSDTGELFF. DNA for the CDR3: TGTGCCAGCAGTCGATCGGACACCGGGGAGCTGTTTTTT. The chain recombines TRBV28 with TRBJ2-2; D call uncertain. CDR1 and CDR2 from the germline V gene are MDHEN and SYDVKM. Trimming stripped 5 bases from V and 3 bases from J, with 7 bases between. This CDR3 is 13 amino acids long.

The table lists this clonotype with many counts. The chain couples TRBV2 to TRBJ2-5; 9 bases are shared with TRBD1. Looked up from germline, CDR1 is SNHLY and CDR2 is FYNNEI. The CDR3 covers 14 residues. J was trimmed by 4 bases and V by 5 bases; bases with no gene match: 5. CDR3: CASSRNRGRETQYF. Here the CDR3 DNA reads TGTGCCAGCAGTCGGAACAGGGGGCGAGAGACCCAGTACTTC.

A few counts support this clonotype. The CDR3, as DNA: TGTGCCAGTAGTATAGAGCGGGAGTATAGCAATCAGCCCCAGCATTTT. Residues: CASSIEREYSNQPQHF. The rearrangement uses TRBV19 and TRBJ1-5; D is ambiguous. In germline, CDR1 is LNHDA, CDR2 SQIVND (reference sequence). The CDR3 is 16 residues long. V lost 0 bases and J 0 bases, leaving 9 bases between the germline ends.

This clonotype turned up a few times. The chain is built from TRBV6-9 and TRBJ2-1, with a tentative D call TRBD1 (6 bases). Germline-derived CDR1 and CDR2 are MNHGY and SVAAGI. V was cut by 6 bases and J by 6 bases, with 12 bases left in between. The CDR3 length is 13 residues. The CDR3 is CASSLSGVNEQFF. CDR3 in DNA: TGTGCCAGCAGCCTATCAGGGGTCAATGAGCAGTTCTTC.

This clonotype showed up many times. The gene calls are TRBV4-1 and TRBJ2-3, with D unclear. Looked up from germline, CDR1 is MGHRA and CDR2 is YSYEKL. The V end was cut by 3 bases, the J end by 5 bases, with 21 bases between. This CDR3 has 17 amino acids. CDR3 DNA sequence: TGCGCCAGCAGCCACGAAGATGGCCTAGTTGCTCTAGATACGCAGTATTTT. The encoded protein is CASSHEDGLVALDTQYF.

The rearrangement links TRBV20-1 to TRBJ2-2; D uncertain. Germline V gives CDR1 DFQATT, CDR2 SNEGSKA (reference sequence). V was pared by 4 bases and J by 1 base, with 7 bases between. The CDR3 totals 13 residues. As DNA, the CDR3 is TGCAGTGCTACTGTTCAGAACACCGGGGAGCTGTTTTTT. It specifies CSATVQNTGELFF.

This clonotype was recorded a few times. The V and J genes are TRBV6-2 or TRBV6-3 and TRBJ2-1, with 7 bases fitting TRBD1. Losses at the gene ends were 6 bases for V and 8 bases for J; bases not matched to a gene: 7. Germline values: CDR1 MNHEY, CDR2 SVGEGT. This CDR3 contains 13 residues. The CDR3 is CASRHPGGHEQFF. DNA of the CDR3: TGTGCCAGCAGGCATCCAGGGGGACATGAGCAGTTCTTC.

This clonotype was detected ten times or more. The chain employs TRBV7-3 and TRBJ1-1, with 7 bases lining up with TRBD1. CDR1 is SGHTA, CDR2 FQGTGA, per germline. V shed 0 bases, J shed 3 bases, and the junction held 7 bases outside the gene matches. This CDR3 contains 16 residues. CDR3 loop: CASSLTGLGTDTEAFF. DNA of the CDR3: TGTGCCAGCAGCTTAACCGGGCTGGGGACAGACACTGAAGCTTTCTTT.

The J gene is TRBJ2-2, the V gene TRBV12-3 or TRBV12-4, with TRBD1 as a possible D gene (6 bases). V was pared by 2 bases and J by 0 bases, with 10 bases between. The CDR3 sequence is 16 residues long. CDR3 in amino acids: CASSLRNRANTGELFF. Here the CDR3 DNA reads TGTGCCAGCAGTTTACGTAACAGGGCGAACACCGGGGAGCTGTTTTTT.